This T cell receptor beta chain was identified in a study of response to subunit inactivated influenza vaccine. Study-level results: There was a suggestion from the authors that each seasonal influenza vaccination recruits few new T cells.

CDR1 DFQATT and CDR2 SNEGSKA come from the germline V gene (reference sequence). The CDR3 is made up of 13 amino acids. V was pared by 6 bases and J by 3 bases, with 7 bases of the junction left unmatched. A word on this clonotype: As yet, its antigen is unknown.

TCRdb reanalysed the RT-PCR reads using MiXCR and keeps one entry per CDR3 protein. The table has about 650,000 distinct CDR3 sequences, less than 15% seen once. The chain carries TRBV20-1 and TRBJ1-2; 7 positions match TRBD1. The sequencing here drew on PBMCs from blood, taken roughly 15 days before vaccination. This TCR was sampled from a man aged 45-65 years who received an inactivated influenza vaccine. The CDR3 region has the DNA TGCAGTGCAAACAGGGGCTTCTACTATGGCTACACCTTC. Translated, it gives CSANRGFYYGYTF.